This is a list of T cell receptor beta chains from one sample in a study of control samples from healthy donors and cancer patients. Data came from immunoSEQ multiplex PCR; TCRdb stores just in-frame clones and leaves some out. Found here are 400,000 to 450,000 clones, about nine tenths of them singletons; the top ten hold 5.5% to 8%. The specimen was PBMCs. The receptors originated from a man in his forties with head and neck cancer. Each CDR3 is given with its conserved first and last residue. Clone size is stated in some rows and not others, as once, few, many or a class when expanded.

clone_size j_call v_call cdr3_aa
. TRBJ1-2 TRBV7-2 CASSGRQSYGYTF
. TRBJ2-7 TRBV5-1 CASSLVGGREQYF
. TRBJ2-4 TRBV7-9 CASSREGLAKNIQYF
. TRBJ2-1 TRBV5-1 CASSWNLAGANYNEQFF
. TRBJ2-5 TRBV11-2 CASSQGASETQYF
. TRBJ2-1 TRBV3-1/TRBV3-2 CASGHNEQFF
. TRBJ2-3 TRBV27 CASSVDRIADTQYF
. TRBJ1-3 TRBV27 CASSNRQGAGNTIYF
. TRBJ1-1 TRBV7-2 CASSLEGAMNTEAFF
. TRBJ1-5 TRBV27 CASGTGPNQPQHF
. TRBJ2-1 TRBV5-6 CASSFLTGQTIYNEQFF
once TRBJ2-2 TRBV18 CASSPLSLIGAGELFF
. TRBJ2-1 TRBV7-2 CASSQNPVYNEQFF
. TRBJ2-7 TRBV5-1 CASSGLAPSYEQYF
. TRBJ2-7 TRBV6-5 CASRTRERSYEQYF
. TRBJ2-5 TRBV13 CASSLLGTGEQETQYF
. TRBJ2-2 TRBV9 CASRYGQGNTGELFF
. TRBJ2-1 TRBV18 CASSPGTGGLDEQFF
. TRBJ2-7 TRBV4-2 CASSQAIQDLTSYEQYF
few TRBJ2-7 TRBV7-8 CASSRGTSGRTEQYF
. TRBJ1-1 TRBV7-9 CASSYDGVKAFF
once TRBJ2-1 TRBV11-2 CASSLGYGTSGLNEQFF
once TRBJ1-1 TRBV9 CASSDKGGANTEAFF